Listed below are T cell receptor beta chains from one sample, sequenced in a study of blood T cell repertoires in COVID-19. Assay used: immunoSEQ multiplex PCR; TCRdb lists only in-frame clones, some missing. The sample carries around 320,000 clones, 75% to 90% recorded once. The material sequenced was peripheral blood. The receptors come from a man aged 18 to 29 with active or convalescent COVID-19. The CDR3 runs from the conserved cysteine through the conserved F or W. The D gene is left open where the match is weak.

v_gene	d_gene	j_gene	len	CDR3aa	CDR3nt
TRBV7-9	-	TRBJ1-1	15	CASSSLGGLNTEAFF	TGTGCCAGCAGCTCCTTGGGGGGATTGAACACTGAAGCTTTCTTT
TRBV4-1	TRBD2	TRBJ2-1	15	CASSQGGGVYNEQFF	TGCGCCAGCAGCCAAGGGGGAGGGGTCTACAATGAGCAGTTCTTC
TRBV21-1	-	TRBJ1-2	13	CASSKEGGNGYTF	TGTGCCAGCAGCAAGGAAGGGGGCAATGGCTACACCTTC
TRBV5-4	TRBD2	TRBJ2-3	13	CASGGGPADTQYF	TGTGCCAGCGGGGGGGGACCTGCAGATACGCAGTATTTT
TRBV4-1	TRBD1	TRBJ2-1	15	CASSSRDRVNNEQFF	TGCGCCAGCAGCAGCCGGGACAGGGTCAACAATGAGCAGTTCTTC
TRBV7-2	-	TRBJ1-6	16	CASSFQGTTYNSPLHF	TGTGCCAGCAGCTTTCAGGGGACAACCTATAATTCACCCCTCCACTTT
TRBV10-2	-	TRBJ2-7	13	CASRGDISYEQYF	TGCGCCAGCAGGGGGGACATCTCCTACGAGCAGTACTTC
TRBV6-1	-	TRBJ2-1	14	CASSDQGSYNEQFF	TGTGCCAGCAGTGATCAGGGATCCTACAATGAGCAGTTCTTC
TRBV7-9	TRBD1	TRBJ2-2	15	CASSLGQGDTGELFF	TGTGCCAGCAGCCTCGGACAGGGGGACACCGGGGAGCTGTTTTTT
TRBV5-1	-	TRBJ1-1	14	CASSPRGSNTEAFF	TGCGCCAGCAGCCCGAGGGGGAGTAACACTGAAGCTTTCTTT
TRBV19	-	TRBJ1-2	13	CASSIGSGGGYTF	TGTGCCAGTAGTATCGGTTCAGGCGGGGGCTACACCTTC
TRBV18	TRBD1	TRBJ1-2	19	CASSPEGRDRDVVLYGYTF	TGTGCCAGCTCGCCCGAGGGACGGGACAGGGACGTCGTACTCTATGGCTACACCTTC
TRBV24-1	-	TRBJ1-4	15	CATSDPLGAGEKLFF	TGTGCCACCAGTGACCCGTTGGGGGCCGGTGAAAAACTGTTTTTT
TRBV6-5	-	TRBJ2-7	12	CASQTGSYEQYF	TGTGCCAGCCAGACAGGATCTTACGAGCAGTACTTC
TRBV4-3	-	TRBJ2-7	13	CASSQDAGGYQYF	TGCGCCAGCAGCCAAGACGCCGGGGGATATCAGTACTTC
TRBV19	TRBD2	TRBJ2-3	16	CASSIREGGSTDTQYF	TGTGCCAGTAGTATAAGGGAGGGCGGTAGCACAGATACGCAGTATTTT
TRBV6-1	-	TRBJ1-5	17	CASSESWRGRSNQPQHF	TGTGCCAGCAGTGAGTCCTGGCGGGGCCGGAGCAATCAGCCCCAGCATTTT
TRBV5-4	TRBD1	TRBJ2-3	16	CASSFSTGGESDTQYF	TGTGCCAGCAGCTTCTCGACAGGGGGCGAGTCAGATACGCAGTATTTT